This T cell receptor (beta chain) comes out of a study of blood T cell repertoires in COVID-19. In the study overall: Sources were T cells, B-cell-depleted T cells, or PBMCs; the material itself was cDNA or gDNA.

Per the study methods: Estimates of nucleated cell counts were drawn from the amplification of reference gene primers. Sequencing used immunoSEQ multiplex PCR; TCRdb keeps in-frame clones, though not all of them. V and J calls and clone size are as listed in that table; D and trimming were resolved from the DNA. The repertoire consists of more than 300,000 clones, with 80% to 90% occurring once and the leading ten covering 8.5% to 12%. Seattle-derived patients entered the study during active infection and were followed longitudinally. Germline assignment: CDR1 SNHLY and CDR2 FYNNEI. Trimming left V 7 bases short and J 0 bases short, with 16 bases between. This CDR3 is 15 amino acids long.

This clonotype was sampled from a woman aged 30 to 39 with COVID-19, enrolled during active disease. The specimen sequenced was peripheral blood. V and J are TRBV2 and TRBJ2-7, with D possibly being TRBD1 (6 bases). CDR3 sequence reads: CASTHRVEFSYEQYF. The CDR3 DNA is TGTGCCAGCACCCACAGGGTAGAATTCTCCTACGAGCAGTACTTC.